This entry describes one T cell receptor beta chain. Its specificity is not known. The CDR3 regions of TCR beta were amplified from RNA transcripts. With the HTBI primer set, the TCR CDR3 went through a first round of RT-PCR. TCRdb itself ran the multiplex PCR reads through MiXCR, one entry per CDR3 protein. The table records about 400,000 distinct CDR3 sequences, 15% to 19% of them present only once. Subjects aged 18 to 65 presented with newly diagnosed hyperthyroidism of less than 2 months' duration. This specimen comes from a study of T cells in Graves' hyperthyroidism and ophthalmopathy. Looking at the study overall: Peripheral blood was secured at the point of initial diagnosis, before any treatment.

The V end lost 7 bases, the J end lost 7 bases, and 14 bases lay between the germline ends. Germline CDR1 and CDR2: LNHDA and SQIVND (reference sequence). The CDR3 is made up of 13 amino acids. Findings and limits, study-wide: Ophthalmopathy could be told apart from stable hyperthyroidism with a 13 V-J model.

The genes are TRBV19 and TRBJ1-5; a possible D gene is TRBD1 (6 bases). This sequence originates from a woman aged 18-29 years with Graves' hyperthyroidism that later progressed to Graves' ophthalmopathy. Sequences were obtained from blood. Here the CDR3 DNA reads TGTGCCAGTACCCAGGGGTCGGCCCAGCCCCAGCATTTT. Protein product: CASTQGSAQPQHF.